This TCR beta chain was captured by sequencing in a study of post-analysis software for immune sequencing data. Study background: Multiple sclerosis in the patients followed relapsing-remitting, secondary progressive and progressive-relapsing courses. Regarding the study as a whole: Patients used five TRBV segments, including TRBV5-6, TRBV5-1 and TRBV20-1, more often than controls. When the samples were clustered directly with F measure, those that had been prepared in the same batch showed strong co-clustering.

The germline V gene encodes CDR1 SGHKS and CDR2 YYEKEE (reference sequence). The ends lost 5 bases at V and 5 bases at J; junction bases unmatched: 15. The CDR3 has 16 residues. The TCR beta cDNA libraries carried unique molecular identifiers. Between about 0.95 and 11 million T cells gave rise to a few hundred thousand cDNA molecules. Each CDR3 protein is one row after TCRdb ran MiXCR on the PCR reads. The data contain a few hundred thousand distinct CDR3 sequences, around 40% of them singletons. Remarks on this clonotype: As yet, its antigen is unknown.

The specimen sequenced was blood. The chain uses TRBV5-5 and TRBJ1-1; TRBD1 matches 7 bases. The source is a girl aged 10 to 17 with multiple sclerosis. The CDR3: CASRRQGGAEGTEAFF. The CDR3 bases are TGTGCCAGCAGACGGCAGGGGGGGGCGGAAGGGACTGAAGCTTTCTTT.